This T cell receptor (beta chain) was identified in a study of CD8 T cells in ankylosing spondylitis. Study conclusions and caveats: Past studies reported some motif variants in reactive arthritis synovial fluid and blood. Significant enrichment of disease-linked clones was reported in matched ankylosing spondylitis synovial fluid. Characteristic of ankylosing spondylitis blood, it appeared, was a TCR beta motif comprising eight highly homologous variants.

Trimming took 1 base from V and 5 from J; bases not matched to a gene: 7. The CDR3 sequence is 17 residues long. Germline CDR1 and CDR2: LGHDT and YNNKEL (reference sequence). As concerns this clonotype: The antigen remains unidentified.

Libraries for TCR beta were made by quantitative 5'-RACE with molecular barcodes. In TCRdb, the 5' RACE reads were re-called with MiXCR into one record per CDR3 protein. The table shows more than 600,000 distinct CDR3 sequences, with 15% to 20% occurring only once. This receptor was taken from a male donor with ankylosing spondylitis. This chain links TRBV3-1 with TRBJ2-5; TRBD2 matches 13 bases. Material for sequencing was blood, either unsorted or a sorted T cell fraction (not recorded which). The CDR3 loop reads CASSQALAGGIVETQYF. The DNA for the CDR3 is TGTGCCAGCAGCCAAGCACTAGCGGGAGGGATAGTGGAGACCCAGTACTTC.